This T cell receptor beta chain originates from a study of blood T cell repertoires in COVID-19 (TCRdb year 2020). About the full investigation: Collaborator samples came from the United States, Italy and Spain and covered acute and convalescent phases of COVID-19. Where available, HLA class I and class II types were taken from metadata supplied by the sample provider and were not determined by assay-based typing. The sample metadata nearly always contained a de-identified subject ID, COVID-19 status, age in years and sex. Deeply sampled blood TCRbeta repertoires from subjects exposed to, actively infected with, or recovered from COVID-19 were included in the dataset. The samples were drawn from the first 160 participants of the ongoing ImmuneRACE study and from 1,200 or so subjects provided by 6 global collaborators. A freely available public database, intended as a resource for researchers studying the immune response to SARS-CoV-2, is where the repertoires were released. The material from the prospective study consisted of cDNA or gDNA derived from T cells, B-cell-depleted T cells, or PBMCs.

Points the paper makes about the study in general: The quantity of clinical and demographic metadata differed by source and by participant and was supplied without curation.

TCRbeta CDR3 regions were amplified from genomic DNA by means of the immunoSEQ Assay, a bias-controlled multiplex PCR. In the authors' own workflow: The number of nucleated cells in each sample was estimated from the amplification of reference gene primers within the assay. To quantify the absolute abundance of each unique TCRbeta CDR3 rearrangement, sequence reads were collapsed and filtered. Productive Simpson clonality was computed per sample as the square root of Simpson's diversity index over productive rearrangements. The table comes from immuneACCESS by way of TCRdb, which keeps in-frame sequences with V and J called. Part of the clones is missing from these tables; in studies checked, under half for an unresolved V gene and the rest for unknown reasons. That table is the source of V, J and clone size, and D and trimming were worked out from the DNA. Counted in this sample were roughly 230,000 clones; 89% of them appeared once. The ten largest make up approximately 4.6% of the sample.

A single count supports this clone. Its antigen is still unknown. No much larger clone exists at a distance of one base, and base qualities are not known. Taken from cysteine to phenylalanine, the CDR3 has 15 residues. The kept DNA is CDR3 alone, 45 bases in frame from the first base. V lost 5 bases and J lost 0 bases, and the count of bases not matched to a germline gene is 1. CDR1 and CDR2 (MNHEY, SVGAGI) derive from the germline V gene. Another Seattle source contributed samples from volunteer blood donors who had recovered from COVID-19. The collaborating institutions used their own protocols to collect whole blood in K2EDTA tubes. For TCRbeta analysis, collaborators shipped samples in one of three forms: frozen whole blood, isolated PBMCs, or DNA extracted from either of those sample types.

The specimen sequenced was peripheral blood. This receptor was identified in a middle-aged woman who had recovered from COVID-19. The chain is assembled from TRBV6-5 and TRBJ2-2, and 9 junctional nucleotides match TRBD2. The CDR3 corresponds to CASSRLAANTGELFF. The DNA sequence is as follows: TGTGCCAGCAGTAGACTAGCGGCGAACACCGGGGAGCTGTTTTTT.